The entry below describes one TCR beta chain. What it binds is not known. This entry comes from a study of T cell responses to AZD1222 COVID-19 vaccine. Overall study findings and caveats: Among AZD1222 vaccinees, only 5 to 7 were seropositive at baseline. Regions left unmutated in variants are reportedly the target of nearly half of spike-specific TCRs. Donors were mostly white British, more females; clonal diversity possibly underestimated.

Assay: immunoSEQ multiplex PCR; the TCRdb copy retains only in-frame clones and omits some. The sample carries roughly 67,000 clones, 80% to 90% recorded once. The CDR3 is 16 amino acids. Germline V CDR1 and CDR2: SGDLS, YYNGEE. V lost 3 bases and J 1 base, leaving 11 bases between the germline ends. The sample in question was peripheral blood, obtained 28 days after the second AZD1222 dose. The sequence came from an adult who received the AZD1222 COVID-19 vaccine. V gene TRBV9 combines with J gene TRBJ2-6; D is ambiguous. The CDR3 spells CASSGQDTSGANVLTF. As DNA, the CDR3 is TGTGCCAGCAGCGGACAAGACACGTCTGGGGCCAACGTCCTGACTTTC.